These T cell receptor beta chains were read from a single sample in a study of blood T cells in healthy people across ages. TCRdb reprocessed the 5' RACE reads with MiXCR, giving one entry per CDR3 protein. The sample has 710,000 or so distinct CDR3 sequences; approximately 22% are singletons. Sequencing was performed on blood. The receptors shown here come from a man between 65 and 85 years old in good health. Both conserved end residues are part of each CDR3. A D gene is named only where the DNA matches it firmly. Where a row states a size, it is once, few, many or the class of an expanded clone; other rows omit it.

DNA: TGTGCCACCAGTGATGGGGGTGATAGCTCCTATAATTCACCCCTCCACTTT
CDR3: CATSDGGDSSYNSPLHF
J: TRBJ1-6
D: -
V: TRBV24-1
size: few

DNA: TGTGCCAGCAGCTTAGAGGAGACTCAGGAGACCCAGTACTTC
CDR3: CASSLEETQETQYF
J: TRBJ2-5
D: -
V: TRBV7-9
size: -

DNA: TGCAGCGTTGGTAATAGCGGGGGGGCGGGAGATACGCAGTATTTT
CDR3: CSVGNSGGAGDTQYF
J: TRBJ2-3
D: TRBD2
V: TRBV29-1
size: -

DNA: TGTGCCAGCAGCGAGCAAAGGGGTACCTACGAGCAGTACTTC
CDR3: CASSEQRGTYEQYF
J: TRBJ2-7
D: -
V: TRBV2
size: -

DNA: TGCAGTGTGGGACAGGCCTACAATGAGCAGTTCTTC
CDR3: CSVGQAYNEQFF
J: TRBJ2-1
D: TRBD1
V: TRBV20-1
size: few

DNA: TGTGCCAGCAGTTACTCGGTGGATAGAGGAGATACGCAGTATTTT
CDR3: CASSYSVDRGDTQYF
J: TRBJ2-3
D: -
V: TRBV6-6
size: -

DNA: TGTGCCAGTAGTATAGACGGGGACACTCCTTCAAGCTACACCTTC
CDR3: CASSIDGDTPSSYTF
J: TRBJ1-2
D: -
V: TRBV19
size: few

DNA: TGCAGTGCTAGAGATAGCCGGGTTGAAAAACTGTTTTTT
CDR3: CSARDSRVEKLFF
J: TRBJ1-4
D: -
V: TRBV20-1
size: few

DNA: TGTGCCAGCAGTTTACTTCCAGCGTACCAAGAGACCCAGTACTTC
CDR3: CASSLLPAYQETQYF
J: TRBJ2-5
D: -
V: TRBV28
size: few

DNA: TGTGCCAGCAGCCAAGCGGGAGTAGCTACGTACGAGCAGTACTTC
CDR3: CASSQAGVATYEQYF
J: TRBJ2-7
D: -
V: TRBV3-1
size: few

DNA: TGTGCCTGGGCCGGTAGCAATCAGCCCCAGCATTTT
CDR3: CAWAGSNQPQHF
J: TRBJ1-5
D: -
V: TRBV30
size: -

DNA: TGCGCCAGCAGCCAAGGTCAGAACTCTGGAAACACCATATATTTT
CDR3: CASSQGQNSGNTIYF
J: TRBJ1-3
D: -
V: TRBV4-3
size: -

DNA: TGTGCCAGCAGTTTGGACACAGATGTGCAGTATTTT
CDR3: CASSLDTDVQYF
J: TRBJ2-3
D: -
V: TRBV12-3/TRBV12-4
size: -

DNA: TGTGCCAGCAGCCGGAACGTCATGAGGCCAACTAATGAAAAACTGTTTTTT
CDR3: CASSRNVMRPTNEKLFF
J: TRBJ1-4
D: -
V: TRBV3-1
size: few

DNA: TGCGCCAGCAGCCGCTGGGGGGAGACCCAGTACTTC
CDR3: CASSRWGETQYF
J: TRBJ2-5
D: -
V: TRBV4-3
size: -

DNA: TGTGCCAGCAGTTACGGTCAGGACCTAGCCAAAAACATTCAGTACTTC
CDR3: CASSYGQDLAKNIQYF
J: TRBJ2-4
D: -
V: TRBV6-6
size: few

DNA: TGTGCCAGCAGCTTATCTTCCCAGGGTCTCTTCGGCTACACCTTC
CDR3: CASSLSSQGLFGYTF
J: TRBJ1-2
D: -
V: TRBV7-9
size: many

DNA: TGCGCCAGCAGCCCGGGAGGCCTCTCGAAAGGCTATGGCTACACCTTC
CDR3: CASSPGGLSKGYGYTF
J: TRBJ1-2
D: -
V: TRBV5-1
size: few

DNA: TGTGCCAGCAGTGTATCGGGCGGGAGTGCGGTAGAGACCCAGTACTTC
CDR3: CASSVSGGSAVETQYF
J: TRBJ2-5
D: TRBD2
V: TRBV2
size: -

DNA: TGTGCCAGCAGCTGGAACGGGCTAGCGGGGCCCGATACGCAGTATTTT
CDR3: CASSWNGLAGPDTQYF
J: TRBJ2-3
D: TRBD2
V: TRBV5-4
size: few

DNA: TGTGCCACCAGCAGAGATCGCGCACAGGGGATCGACTATGGCTACACCTTC
CDR3: CATSRDRAQGIDYGYTF
J: TRBJ1-2
D: TRBD1
V: TRBV15
size: few

DNA: TGTGCCAGCAGTTTTAGACTAGCGGGAGTTGATGAGCAGTTCTTC
CDR3: CASSFRLAGVDEQFF
J: TRBJ2-1
D: TRBD2
V: TRBV12-3/TRBV12-4
size: -

DNA: TGCAGTGCCGGTAGTAGGGACCAGTCACCCCTCCACTTT
CDR3: CSAGSRDQSPLHF
J: TRBJ1-6
D: -
V: TRBV20-1
size: -

DNA: TGTGCCAGCAGTCGAAGATTGGCCGGCGGAGGTGAAAAACTGTTTTTT
CDR3: CASSRRLAGGGEKLFF
J: TRBJ1-4
D: -
V: TRBV7-2
size: few

DNA: TGTGCCAGCAGCAAAGACAGGGGGCGAGGGACTGAAGCTTTCTTT
CDR3: CASSKDRGRGTEAFF
J: TRBJ1-1
D: TRBD1
V: TRBV14
size: few

DNA: TGTGCCAGCAGCCACGGATGGGGCTTTGGGACAGATACGCAGTATTTT
CDR3: CASSHGWGFGTDTQYF
J: TRBJ2-3
D: -
V: TRBV6-6
size: -

DNA: TGTGCCAGCAGCCGCCCTCATGTGGGCACAGATACGCAGTATTTT
CDR3: CASSRPHVGTDTQYF
J: TRBJ2-3
D: -
V: TRBV7-9
size: few

DNA: TGTGCCAGCACCACCTGGGGGCGGAGAAACATTCAGTACTTC
CDR3: CASTTWGRRNIQYF
J: TRBJ2-4
D: -
V: TRBV12-3/TRBV12-4
size: -

DNA: TGTGCCAGCAGCGGACGGGCAACCATCATGTGGGACCAAGAGACCCAGTACTTC
CDR3: CASSGRATIMWDQETQYF
J: TRBJ2-5
D: -
V: TRBV6-2/TRBV6-3
size: -

DNA: TGTGCCAGCAGCCAGGGTGACTCTAGCCAGCAGTTCTTC
CDR3: CASSQGDSSQQFF
J: TRBJ2-1
D: -
V: TRBV3-1
size: -

DNA: TGTGCCAGCAGCTTGTGGGCCGCCGGCAAGGGCTACACCTTC
CDR3: CASSLWAAGKGYTF
J: TRBJ1-2
D: -
V: TRBV5-6
size: once

DNA: TGTGCCAGCAGTTTAGCCCAGGGGGTTGGCTACACCTTC
CDR3: CASSLAQGVGYTF
J: TRBJ1-2
D: TRBD1
V: TRBV12-3/TRBV12-4
size: few

DNA: TGTGCCAGTAGTACTGGGGGTGGGAGCAATCAGCCCCAGCATTTT
CDR3: CASSTGGGSNQPQHF
J: TRBJ1-5
D: -
V: TRBV19
size: once

DNA: TGTGCCAGCAGCTTAGCGCGGGTGGAGAACACTGAAGCTTTCTTT
CDR3: CASSLARVENTEAFF
J: TRBJ1-1
D: -
V: TRBV7-9
size: -

DNA: TGTGCCAGCAGCCCTGAACCGGGTTTCGGCAAAAACATTCAGTACTTC
CDR3: CASSPEPGFGKNIQYF
J: TRBJ2-4
D: -
V: TRBV6-1
size: -

DNA: TGTGCCACCAGCTTAGGAGGGACTAGCGAGGAGCAGTTCTTC
CDR3: CATSLGGTSEEQFF
J: TRBJ2-1
D: TRBD2
V: TRBV15
size: few

DNA: TGTGCCACACCCCGGGGGGCAGGATACAATGAGCAGTTCTTC
CDR3: CATPRGAGYNEQFF
J: TRBJ2-1
D: -
V: TRBV7-9
size: -

DNA: TGTGCCAGCAGCATAGCGAACACCATATATTTT
CDR3: CASSIANTIYF
J: TRBJ1-3
D: -
V: TRBV5-8
size: -

DNA: TGTGCCAGCAGTTTATTCCTAGGGGGCACAGATACGCAGTATTTT
CDR3: CASSLFLGGTDTQYF
J: TRBJ2-3
D: -
V: TRBV12-3/TRBV12-4
size: -

DNA: TGCAGTGCTAGAGATCTTGGGGGCTCCTACAATGAGCAGTTCTTC
CDR3: CSARDLGGSYNEQFF
J: TRBJ2-1
D: -
V: TRBV20-1
size: -

DNA: TGTGCCAGCAGTGGGGACAGGGGGGCCCGGGGCACTGAAGCTTTCTTT
CDR3: CASSGDRGARGTEAFF
J: TRBJ1-1
D: TRBD1
V: TRBV12-3/TRBV12-4
size: few

DNA: TGTGCCACCAATCTCGACAGGTCCTCTGGAAACACCATATATTTT
CDR3: CATNLDRSSGNTIYF
J: TRBJ1-3
D: -
V: TRBV7-9
size: -

DNA: TGTGCCAGCAGACCTCGACTAGCTATGGAGACCCAGTACTTC
CDR3: CASRPRLAMETQYF
J: TRBJ2-5
D: TRBD2
V: TRBV12-3/TRBV12-4
size: few

DNA: TGTGCCAGCACCCGAGGTAGCGGGGATTCCTACGAGCAGTACTTC
CDR3: CASTRGSGDSYEQYF
J: TRBJ2-7
D: TRBD2
V: TRBV9
size: few

DNA: TGTGCCAGCAGTTTCGGGGATAACTATGGCTACACCTTC
CDR3: CASSFGDNYGYTF
J: TRBJ1-2
D: -
V: TRBV12-3/TRBV12-4
size: -

DNA: TGTGCCAGCAGCCAATACCACGAGCAGTACTTC
CDR3: CASSQYHEQYF
J: TRBJ2-7
D: -
V: TRBV12-3/TRBV12-4
size: few

DNA: TGCAGTGCTAGAAGGGGGACAGGGGATGAAAAACTGTTTTTT
CDR3: CSARRGTGDEKLFF
J: TRBJ1-4
D: TRBD1
V: TRBV20-1
size: -

DNA: TGCAGTGCGAGTAGCGGGAGTTCACGGCAGACCCAGTACTTC
CDR3: CSASSGSSRQTQYF
J: TRBJ2-5
D: TRBD2
V: TRBV20-1
size: -

DNA: TGCGCCAGCAGCTTGGCCCCGGGACAGGGAGGTGAGCAGTACTTC
CDR3: CASSLAPGQGGEQYF
J: TRBJ2-5
D: TRBD1
V: TRBV5-1
size: few

DNA: TGTGCCAGTAGGAAGGTTGGGACTAGCGGGGGCAATGAGCAGTTCTTC
CDR3: CASRKVGTSGGNEQFF
J: TRBJ2-1
D: TRBD2
V: TRBV19
size: once

DNA: TGTGCCAGCAGCCAAGCGCCGCGGACCGCCTTGAATGAGCAGTTCTTC
CDR3: CASSQAPRTALNEQFF
J: TRBJ2-1
D: -
V: TRBV14
size: few

DNA: TGCAGTGTTGAGAATACGGGCGAGCAGTACTTC
CDR3: CSVENTGEQYF
J: TRBJ2-7
D: -
V: TRBV20-1
size: -

DNA: TGTGCCAGCAGCTCGTACTTACACACAGATACGCAGTATTTT
CDR3: CASSSYLHTDTQYF
J: TRBJ2-3
D: -
V: TRBV2
size: few

DNA: TGCAGTGCTAGAGATTGGGACAGGGGGCAAAGAGGGAACACTGAAGCTTTCTTT
CDR3: CSARDWDRGQRGNTEAFF
J: TRBJ1-1
D: TRBD1
V: TRBV20-1
size: -